These T cell receptor beta chains were read from a single sample in a study of T-cell memory formation after mild COVID-19. TCRdb re-called the 5' RACE reads through MiXCR, storing one row per CDR3 protein. The sample contains nearly 350,000 distinct CDR3 sequences, about an eighth of which appear only once. The source material was PBMCs or a T cell subset sorted from them (not recorded which). The receptors were gathered from a man aged 18 to 35 who had mild COVID-19 (a few samples of this study predate the infection). Cell type and time point are not known. Each CDR3 is given with its conserved first and last residue. D genes are given only for firm matches. Clone size is not always given. Where it is, it says once, few, many or a class for expanded clones.

V gene	clone size	D gene	J gene	CDR3 DNA	CDR3 protein
TRBV15	few	TRBD1	TRBJ1-2	TGTGCCACCAGCAGAAAAGGACAGGGGGATGGCTACACCTTC	CATSRKGQGDGYTF
TRBV4-1	NA	NA	TRBJ2-2	TGCGCCAGCAGCCAAGTAACCGGGGAGAACACCGGGGAGCTGTTTTTT	CASSQVTGENTGELFF
TRBV7-6	few	NA	TRBJ2-3	TGTGCCAGCAGCCATCGTCTTAGCTGGGAAATGGATACGCAGTATTTT	CASSHRLSWEMDTQYF
TRBV6-1	NA	TRBD1	TRBJ2-7	TGTGCCAGCGGCCGGGGACAGGGTTGGGGTTACGAGCAGTACTTC	CASGRGQGWGYEQYF
TRBV7-9	NA	NA	TRBJ2-2	TGTGCCAGCAGCTTCTGGGGGCTAACCGGGGAGCTGTTTTTT	CASSFWGLTGELFF
TRBV12-3/TRBV12-4	few	NA	TRBJ1-5	TGTGCCAGCACCACCCGAGCGGGGAGTGACAATCAGCCCCAGCATTTT	CASTTRAGSDNQPQHF
TRBV4-1	NA	NA	TRBJ1-1	TGCGCCAGCAGCCAAGTGGTGGCAGGGTCTCTGAACACTGAAGCTTTCTTT	CASSQVVAGSLNTEAFF
TRBV20-1	NA	TRBD1	TRBJ2-7	TGCAGTGCTAGATTACGCGACAGGGCCATCGGACAGTACTTC	CSARLRDRAIGQYF
TRBV10-3	NA	NA	TRBJ2-7	TGTGCCATCCGGGGACGGGGGGAGCAGTACTTC	CAIRGRGEQYF
TRBV6-5	few	NA	TRBJ2-1	TGTGCCAGCAGTTACTCGAGTCGCGGGCATTACTACAATGAGCAGTTCTTC	CASSYSSRGHYYNEQFF
TRBV2	few	NA	TRBJ2-1	TGTGCCAGCAGTGACTTAGGACAGTCAAACCTCAGGGACAATGAGCAGTTCTTC	CASSDLGQSNLRDNEQFF
TRBV5-1	NA	NA	TRBJ2-3	TGCGCCAGCAGCTTGGTAGGTCAGAATGTTGGAGATACGCAGTATTTT	CASSLVGQNVGDTQYF
TRBV5-1	NA	NA	TRBJ1-1	TGCGCCAGCAGCTCTAATTGGGGAGACACTGAAGCTTTCTTT	CASSSNWGDTEAFF
TRBV7-9	NA	NA	TRBJ2-1	TGTGCCAGCAGCTTTTTTGCCCTCAATGAGCAGTTCTTC	CASSFFALNEQFF
TRBV7-2	many	NA	TRBJ2-2	TGTGCCAGCAGCTTTCGACAGAACACCGGGGAGCTGTTTTTT	CASSFRQNTGELFF
TRBV11-2	NA	NA	TRBJ2-2	TGTGCCAGCAGTCGAAATATCGGACCCAACACCGGGGAGCTGTTTTTT	CASSRNIGPNTGELFF
TRBV4-1	NA	NA	TRBJ2-6	TGCGCCAGCAGCCCTCGGAACGTTTCTGGGGCCAACGTCCTGACTTTC	CASSPRNVSGANVLTF
TRBV12-3/TRBV12-4	many	NA	TRBJ1-2	TGTGCCAGCAGTTACGGGGAGGCCTATGGCTACACCTTC	CASSYGEAYGYTF
TRBV5-1	few	TRBD2	TRBJ2-3	TGCGCCAGCAGTTTTAGCGGGGGGGATACGCAGTATTTT	CASSFSGGDTQYF
TRBV7-9	NA	NA	TRBJ1-2	TGTGCCAGCAGCTTAGTAGGGGGTATTGACTATGGCTACACCTTC	CASSLVGGIDYGYTF
TRBV12-3/TRBV12-4	many	TRBD2	TRBJ2-1	TGTGCCAGAACTAGCGGGGGGGCTAATGAGCAGTTCTTC	CARTSGGANEQFF
TRBV6-2/TRBV6-3	few	NA	TRBJ2-7	TGTGCCAGCAGTCACCGGGACGTAGACTACGAGCAGTACTTC	CASSHRDVDYEQYF
TRBV4-1	few	NA	TRBJ2-3	TGCGCCAGCAGCTCTCCCCGGGGGGCTAGCACAGATACGCAGTATTTT	CASSSPRGASTDTQYF
TRBV6-2/TRBV6-3	NA	NA	TRBJ1-5	TGTGCCAGCAGTTACACCCTGGGGGGTGCCGGCAATCAGCCCCAGCATTTT	CASSYTLGGAGNQPQHF
TRBV7-2	many	TRBD2	TRBJ2-3	TGTGCCAGCAGCTATAGCGGGGGGGAGACAGATACGCAGTATTTT	CASSYSGGETDTQYF
TRBV4-1	few	NA	TRBJ2-2	TGCGCCAGCAGCCAAGACCTCGCCGGGGAGCTGTTTTTT	CASSQDLAGELFF
TRBV18	few	NA	TRBJ2-5	TGTGCCAGCTCACCACCGGGCAGGGCGGAAGAGACCCAGTACTTC	CASSPPGRAEETQYF
TRBV9	NA	NA	TRBJ2-3	TGTGCCAGCAGCGTAATGTCTCCAGATACGCAGTATTTT	CASSVMSPDTQYF
TRBV6-2/TRBV6-3	NA	NA	TRBJ2-4	TGTGCCAGCAGTCCATCCATAGCAAAAAACATTCAGTACTTC	CASSPSIAKNIQYF
TRBV3-1	few	NA	TRBJ1-1	TGTGCCAGCAGCGTCTTGGCGGATATTACTGAAGCTTTCTTT	CASSVLADITEAFF
TRBV6-1	NA	NA	TRBJ1-1	TGTGCCAGCGATATGCTATCCCGGGGCGCAGGTGAAGCTTTCTTT	CASDMLSRGAGEAFF
TRBV20-1	many	TRBD2	TRBJ2-1	TGCAGTGCTGCGACTAGCGGGGGAACTCATGAGCAGTTCTTC	CSAATSGGTHEQFF
TRBV15	NA	TRBD1	TRBJ2-7	TGTGCCACCAGCGCACCCGGGACAGGGGTTAACGAGCAGTACTTC	CATSAPGTGVNEQYF
TRBV7-2	many	NA	TRBJ2-1	TGTGCCAGCAGCCCGCCGGAGGGGTACAATGAGCAGTTCTTC	CASSPPEGYNEQFF
TRBV6-2/TRBV6-3	few	NA	TRBJ2-1	TGTGCCAGCAGTTACTCGTACAGGGATTTCCACAATGAGCAGTTCTTC	CASSYSYRDFHNEQFF
TRBV7-2	NA	NA	TRBJ1-4	TGTGCCAGCAGCTCACCCTCCGGAAGGCCGTGGGCCCCGAATGAAAAACTGTTTTTT	CASSSPSGRPWAPNEKLFF
TRBV7-2	few	TRBD1	TRBJ2-1	TGTGCCAGCAGCGGACAGGGGCAAGGAAATGAGCAGTTCTTC	CASSGQGQGNEQFF
TRBV6-5	few	NA	TRBJ2-3	TGTGCCAGCAGTCCCTCACCCGAGGGGACAGATACGCAGTATTTT	CASSPSPEGTDTQYF
TRBV7-9	few	NA	TRBJ1-5	TGTGCCAGCAGCGGTACAGGATTTAGCAATCAGCCCCAGCATTTT	CASSGTGFSNQPQHF
TRBV29-1	few	NA	TRBJ2-1	TGCAGCGTTGAAGACAGGGTGACCACCTACAATGAGCAGTTCTTC	CSVEDRVTTYNEQFF
TRBV6-5	NA	TRBD2	TRBJ2-5	TGTGCCAGCAGTTACTCGGCTAGCGGGGGTCAAGAGACCCAGTACTTC	CASSYSASGGQETQYF
TRBV5-1	few	TRBD1	TRBJ1-5	TGCGCCAGCAGCTTCGGGACAGATCAGCCCCAGCATTTT	CASSFGTDQPQHF
TRBV28	NA	NA	TRBJ1-2	TGTGCCAGCAGTTCACCGTCCCAGTTTAAAGGCTACACCTTC	CASSSPSQFKGYTF
TRBV7-9	few	NA	TRBJ1-2	TGTGCCAGCAGCTTAAGCAACATAGATGGCTACACCTTC	CASSLSNIDGYTF
TRBV4-3	few	NA	TRBJ2-2	TGCGCCAGCAGCCAAGGGTTGACAGTGAACACCGGGGAGCTGTTTTTT	CASSQGLTVNTGELFF
TRBV20-1	few	NA	TRBJ1-6	TGCGGAGGGGCTTCGGGACCTTGGAATTCACCCCTCCACTTT	CGGASGPWNSPLHF
TRBV6-2/TRBV6-3	few	NA	TRBJ2-2	TGTGCCAGCGGAGGACAGCACCGCGATACGAACACCGGGGAGCTGTTTTTT	CASGGQHRDTNTGELFF